The 32 T cell receptor beta chains presented below share a single source sample, sequenced in a study of T cells after posttransplantation cyclophosphamide. The protocol was immunoSEQ multiplex PCR, while the TCRdb copy is restricted to in-frame clones and leaves out a portion. This sample carries approximately 10,000 clones, around 89% of them seen once, and the ten largest clones take around 4.2%. Control samples came 1 year after myeloablative marrow transplants with methotrexate plus calcineurin inhibitor. The input for sequencing was PBMCs, taken around 440 days after allogeneic stem cell transplant with calcineurin inhibitor and methotrexate. All receptors come from a male patient in his fifties who received an allogeneic stem cell transplant from an unrelated donor, was CMV-positive, and had chronic GVHD only. Some of the T cells may derive from the graft donor.

This rearrangement joins TRBV13 to TRBJ2-7; D is perhaps TRBD2 (5 bases). Between the trimmed V and J ends, which lost 5 bases and 5 bases, there was a span of 16 bases. From germline, CDR1 is PRHDT and CDR2 FYEKMQ (reference sequence). This CDR3 is built from 14 residues. The CDR3 region has the DNA TGTGCCAGCAGCCCCCCAACCGCCGGGAACGAGCAGTACTTC. Its translation: CASSPPTAGNEQYF.

Details on this clone: A junction boundary mismatches the germline segment, possibly from a read error. The chain links TRBV11-3 to TRBJ2-1; D is unclear. The CDR3 spans 14 residues. The V gene's germline CDR1 is SGHNT and CDR2 YENEEA. CDR3 loop: CTSSLRSSYNEQFF. The CDR3 DNA sequence: TGTACCAGCAGCTTAAGGAGCTCCTACAATGAGCAGTTCTTC.

The V and J genes are TRBV7-2 and TRBJ2-1; 9 positions match TRBD2. Germline CDR1 SGHTA, CDR2 FQGNSA. J was trimmed by 7 bases and V by 5 bases; bases with no gene match: 18. This CDR3 comprises 18 residues. Written as DNA, the CDR3 is TGTGCCAGCAGCGCTCCTCGACAAGCGGGAGGCCTGGGGAATGAGCAGTTCTTC. This encodes CASSAPRQAGGLGNEQFF. The full variable domain, with the rest looked up from reference TRBV7-2 and TRBJ2-1, is GAGVSQSPSNKVTEKGKDVELRCDPISGHTALYWYRQSLGQGLEFLIYFQGNSAPDKSGLPSDRFSAERTGGSVSTLTIQRTQQEDSAVYLCASSAPRQAGGLGNEQFFGPGTRLTVL.

The V gene is TRBV9, the J gene TRBJ2-5, with 13 bases matching TRBD2. V shed 3 bases, J shed 4 bases, and the junction held 3 bases outside the gene matches. The germline CDR1 and CDR2 sequences are SGDLS and YYNGEE. The CDR3 is 15 amino acids. The CDR3 here is CASSGGLAGLETQYF. Written as DNA, the CDR3 is TGTGCCAGCAGCGGGGGACTAGCGGGATTAGAGACCCAGTACTTC.

The chain has TRBV6-5 and TRBJ2-2; no reliable D call. The CDR3 spans 13 residues. CDR1 and CDR2 (germline): MNHEY, SVGAGI. Trimming shortened V by 1 base and J by 6 bases, and 6 bases separated the two germline ends. This CDR3 is CASSYFFAGELFF. The CDR3 coding sequence is TGTGCCAGCAGTTACTTCTTCGCCGGGGAGCTGTTTTTT.

The chain carries TRBV13 and TRBJ2-1, with 12 bases identical to TRBD2. The ends lost 3 bases at V and 0 bases at J; junction bases unmatched: 9. CDR3 length: 19 amino acids. CDR1 and CDR2 (germline): PRHDT, FYEKMQ (reference sequence). The DNA of the CDR3 is TGTGCCAGCAGCTTTCAACTAGCGGGGGGCCCCAGCTCCTACAATGAGCAGTTCTTC. Translating it yields CASSFQLAGGPSSYNEQFF.

The chain links TRBV6-5 to TRBJ2-2; TRBD2 matches 10 bases. Trimming at V came to 10 bases and at J to 6 bases, leaving 11 bases not matched to a gene. Germline V gives CDR1 MNHEY, CDR2 SVGAGI. The CDR3 sequence is 15 residues long. Written as DNA, the CDR3 is TGTGCCACCAACGCCTGGCTAGCGGGAGCCGGGGAGCTGTTTTTT. Translated: CATNAWLAGAGELFF.

The V call is TRBV13, the J call TRBJ1-1; 10 bases are a match to TRBD1. Germline V CDR1 and CDR2: PRHDT, FYEKMQ (reference sequence). V was pared by 3 bases and J by 6 bases, with 1 base of the junction left unmatched. The CDR3 consists of 13 residues. The DNA for the CDR3 is TGTGCCAGCAGCTTCGGACAGGGGGCTGAAGCTTTCTTT. It yields the protein CASSFGQGAEAFF. Filled out from reference TRBV13 and TRBJ1-1, the complete variable domain reads AAGVIQSPRHLIKEKRETATLKCYPIPRHDTVYWYQQGPGQDPQFLISFYEKMQSDKGSIPDRFSAQQFSDYHSELNMSSLELGDSALYFCASSFGQGAEAFFGQGTRLTVV.

The CDR3 nucleotides read TGTGCCAGCACCCCACAGGGAAAAGAGACCCAGTACTTC. Translating it yields CASTPQGKETQYF. This rearrangement joins TRBV6-5 to TRBJ2-5, with D tentatively TRBD1 (6 bases). Per germline, CDR1 MNHEY and CDR2 SVGAGI. The CDR3 loop spans 13 amino acids. Trimming removed 7 bases from V and 3 bases from J, with 12 bases in between.

The chain couples TRBV9 to TRBJ2-3; D unclear. This CDR3 spans 15 amino acids. V gave up 4 bases and J gave up 0 bases, with 12 bases separating them. CDR1 and CDR2 (germline): SGDLS, YYNGEE. The CDR3 loop reads CASSLGARSTDTQYF. The DNA for the CDR3 is TGTGCCAGCAGCCTTGGTGCCCGGAGCACAGATACGCAGTATTTT.

The CDR3 region is CASSLHGDLYYEQYF. The CDR3 DNA is TGTGCCAGCAGCTTGCACGGGGACTTATATTACGAGCAGTACTTC. V and J are TRBV7-2 and TRBJ2-7; perhaps TRBD2 as D (6 bases). Trimming stripped 3 bases from V and 4 bases from J, with 16 bases between. CDR1 SGHTA and CDR2 FQGNSA come from the germline V gene. The CDR3 contains 15 residues.

The chain uses TRBV7-6 and TRBJ2-5; 10 nucleotides match TRBD1. The CDR3 length is 15 residues. Germline CDR1 SGHVS, CDR2 FNYEAQ. V dropped 4 bases and J dropped 2; count of bases not matched to a gene: 4. CDR3 sequence reads: CASSSGTGEQETQYF. CDR3 DNA sequence: TGTGCCAGCAGCTCCGGGACAGGGGAACAAGAGACCCAGTACTTC. Filled out from reference TRBV7-6 and TRBJ2-5, the complete variable domain reads GAGVSQSPRYKVTKRGQDVALRCDPISGHVSLYWYRQALGQGPEFLTYFNYEAQQDKSGLPNDRFSAERPEGSISTLTIQRTEQRDSAMYRCASSSGTGEQETQYFGPGTRLLVL.

This chain uses TRBV5-4 with TRBJ2-7; D might be TRBD2 (5 bases). Trimming removed 0 bases from V and 7 bases from J, with 8 bases in between. Per germline, CDR1 SGHNT and CDR2 YYREEE (reference sequence). The CDR3 has 12 residues. CDR3 coding DNA: TGTGCCAGCAGCTTGGGAGGGAGAGAGCAGTACTTC. It translates to CASSLGGREQYF.

This chain uses TRBV6-5 with TRBJ2-1, with D maybe TRBD1 (6 bases). V lost 0 bases and J lost 5, with 11 bases in between. The germline V gene encodes CDR1 MNHEY and CDR2 SVGAGI. The CDR3 is 15 residues long. CDR3 residues: CASSYSGRGNNEQFF. CDR3 bases: TGTGCCAGCAGTTACTCGGGCAGGGGAAACAATGAGCAGTTCTTC.

The rearrangement links TRBV5-1 to TRBJ2-5; TRBD2 aligns across 8 bases. Trimming took 1 base from V and 1 from J; bases not matched to a gene: 3. CDR1 SGHRS and CDR2 YFSETQ come from the germline V gene. This CDR3 comprises 15 residues. The CDR3 here is CASSLSLAGQETQYF. CDR3 nucleotides: TGCGCCAGCAGCTTGAGTCTAGCGGGCCAAGAGACCCAGTACTTC.

This rearrangement joins TRBV13 to TRBJ2-2; tentatively, D is TRBD2 (5 bases). CDR1 and CDR2 (germline): PRHDT, FYEKMQ (reference sequence). V dropped 5 bases and J dropped 5 bases, with 9 bases sitting between them. CDR3 length: 13 residues. CDR3 sequence reads: CASSPRGTGELFF. CDR3 sequence (DNA): TGTGCCAGCAGCCCCCGCGGGACCGGGGAGCTGTTTTTT. The full variable domain, in which reference TRBV13 and TRBJ2-2 provide the parts outside the CDR3, is AAGVIQSPRHLIKEKRETATLKCYPIPRHDTVYWYQQGPGQDPQFLISFYEKMQSDKGSIPDRFSAQQFSDYHSELNMSSLELGDSALYFCASSPRGTGELFFGEGSRLTVL.

The chain uses TRBV7-9 and TRBJ2-7; tentatively, D is TRBD1 (6 bases). V lost 5 bases to trimming and J lost 2 bases, with 10 bases between them. Germline lookup yields CDR1 SEHNR and CDR2 FQNEAQ (reference sequence). The CDR3 length is 13 residues. Here the CDR3 DNA reads TGTGCCAGCAGCCGCCGGGACACCTACGAGCAGTACTTC. This sequence encodes CASSRRDTYEQYF.

The V and J genes are TRBV27 and TRBJ2-1; 10 nucleotides line up with TRBD2. The V gene end was trimmed by 2 bases and the J gene end by 6 bases; junction bases not matched to a gene: 4. CDR1 and CDR2 from the germline V gene are MNHEY and SMNVEV (reference sequence). CDR3 length: 15 residues. CDR3 sequence reads: CASSLLAGEANEQFF. The DNA for the CDR3 is TGTGCCAGCAGTTTACTAGCGGGAGAGGCCAATGAGCAGTTCTTC.

J is TRBJ2-1 and V is TRBV2; the match to TRBD2 covers 12 bases. V dropped 7 bases and J dropped 6; count of bases not matched to a gene: 4. Germline CDR1 SNHLY, CDR2 FYNNEI. The CDR3 has 14 amino acids. CDR3 DNA sequence: TGTGCCAGCAACAGACTAGCGGGGGTCAATGAGCAGTTCTTC. It codes for CASNRLAGVNEQFF.

The rearrangement links TRBV28 to TRBJ1-5; D gene unclear. Germline V gene sequence: CDR1 MDHEN, CDR2 SYDVKM. This CDR3 has 17 amino acids. The V end lost 6 bases, the J end lost 4 bases, and 22 bases lay between the germline ends. This CDR3 is CASRRDLTKRPNQPQHF. CDR3 nucleotide sequence: TGTGCCAGCAGACGGGATCTCACAAAGAGGCCAAATCAGCCCCAGCATTTT.

The rearrangement joins TRBV27 to TRBJ2-1; 9 positions agree with TRBD2. V was clipped by 4 bases and J by 4 bases; unmatched bases: 2. Germline CDR1 and CDR2: MNHEY and SMNVEV (reference sequence). The CDR3 covers 14 residues. As DNA, the CDR3 is TGTGCCAGCAGTTCGGGACTAGCTTACAATGAGCAGTTCTTC. Translation: CASSSGLAYNEQFF.

Turning to this clone: Other nucleotide sequences from this sample produce the same CDR3. J is TRBJ1-1 and V is TRBV29-1, with D perhaps matching TRBD1 (5 bases). Germline CDR1 and CDR2: SQVTM and ANQGSEA. The CDR3 contains 12 residues. V shed 7 bases and J shed 1 base, with 10 bases lying between them. The CDR3 sequence: CSAKQGNTEAFF. CDR3 DNA sequence: TGCAGCGCAAAGCAGGGGAACACTGAAGCTTTCTTT.

This chain uses TRBV28 with TRBJ2-7; TRBD2 matches at 7 bases. Trimming took 7 bases from V and 1 from J; bases not matched to a gene: 7. CDR1 and CDR2 (germline): MDHEN, SYDVKM. This CDR3 region has 14 residues. The CDR3 region has the DNA TGTGCCAGCATACTTAGCGGGTCTTCCTACGAGCAGTACTTC. Protein sequence: CASILSGSSYEQYF.

The chain couples TRBV6-5 to TRBJ2-1; TRBD2 agrees at 15 bases. Germline-derived CDR1 and CDR2 are MNHEY and SVGAGI. The V segment lost 0 bases and the J segment 15 bases; nucleotides outside the gene matches: 6. This CDR3 is 15 amino acids long. DNA for the CDR3: TGTGCCAGCAGTTACTCGAGGACTAGCGGGAGGGGGGTGTTCTTC. It codes for CASSYSRTSGRGVFF.

This sequence joins TRBV19 and TRBJ1-2, with 7 positions matching TRBD1. Germline values: CDR1 LNHDA, CDR2 SQIVND (reference sequence). The length of the CDR3 is 17 residues. J gave up 4 bases and V 3 bases, and 14 bases lay outside the gene matches. The DNA for the CDR3 is TGTGCCAGTAGTATGCAACAGGGGAACCTTATCCCCTATGGCTACACCTTC. Translation: CASSMQQGNLIPYGYTF.

Only one count was recorded for this clone. The chain uses TRBV7-6 and TRBJ2-1, with 10 bases fitting TRBD1. V dropped 7 bases and J dropped 8; count of bases not matched to a gene: 11. Germline-derived CDR1 and CDR2 are SGHVS and FNYEAQ. The CDR3 spans 15 residues. The CDR3 sequence is CASNSGGQGLYEQFF. The CDR3 nucleotides are TGTGCCAGCAACTCGGGGGGACAGGGGTTGTATGAGCAGTTCTTC.

The CDR3 coding sequence is TGTGCCAGTAGTAATCTTCGTGGGGCAGGTGGAAACACCATATATTTT. This sequence encodes CASSNLRGAGGNTIYF. The chain links TRBV19 to TRBJ1-3, with D possibly matching TRBD1 (5 bases). Germline V gene sequence: CDR1 LNHDA, CDR2 SQIVND (reference sequence). The length of the CDR3 is 16 residues. V lost 4 bases, J lost 3 bases, and 16 bases lay in between.

J is TRBJ2-7 and V is TRBV19; the D gene is possibly TRBD2 (6 bases). Per the germline V gene, CDR1 is LNHDA and CDR2 is SQIVND (reference sequence). The CDR3 runs 14 residues. The V gene lost 6 bases and the J gene lost 2 bases, with 14 bases spanning the gap. The CDR3: CASSPFGGTYEQYF. In DNA, the CDR3 is TGTGCCAGTAGCCCATTTGGGGGGACCTACGAGCAGTACTTC.

The chain has TRBV5-5 and TRBJ1-1; tentative D call: TRBD1 (6 bases). Trimming removed 9 bases from V and 7 bases from J, with 19 bases in between. The CDR3 spans 13 residues. Per germline, CDR1 SGHKS and CDR2 YYEKEE (reference sequence). Here the CDR3 DNA reads TGTGCCACCGCTTTCGAACAGGGTGGTGAAGCTTTCTTT. The encoded protein is CATAFEQGGEAFF. Full variable domain (remainder filled in from reference TRBV5-5 and TRBJ1-1): DAGVTQSPTHLIKTRGQQVTLRCSPISGHKSVSWYQQVLGQGPQFIFQYYEKEERGRGNFPDRFSARQFPNYSSELNVNALLLGDSALYLCATAFEQGGEAFFGQGTRLTVV.

V and J are TRBV27 and TRBJ2-3; possibly TRBD2 for D (6 bases). The germline CDR1 and CDR2 sequences are MNHEY and SMNVEV (reference sequence). CDR3 size: 16 residues. Trimming removed 3 bases from V and 4 bases from J, with 17 bases in between. In DNA form, the CDR3 reads TGTGCCAGCAGTTTTGGCGGGCCTAGCGACCCAGATACGCAGTATTTT. Translation gives CASSFGGPSDPDTQYF.

This clone was found a few times. The chain recombines TRBV19 with TRBJ2-7, with TRBD2 matching over 10 bases. The J segment lost 5 bases and the V segment lost 2 bases, leaving 6 bases of the junction unmatched. The CDR3 spans 15 residues. The germline V gene has CDR1 LNHDA and CDR2 SQIVND (reference sequence). Here the CDR3 DNA reads TGTGCCAGTAGTATATCGGCTAGCGGGAGTAACGAGCAGTACTTC. Translating gives CASSISASGSNEQYF.

This chain connects TRBV21-1 to TRBJ2-5; the table's D call of TRBD1 was not tested on the DNA. TRBV21-1 is listed as a pseudogene. The length of the CDR3 is 17 residues. The CDR3 reads CASSDSGTGGSQETQYF. The CDR3 DNA reads TGTGCCAGCAGTGATTCCGGGACAGGGGGGTCCCAAGAGACCCAGTACTTC.